A single sample is the source of the 19 T cell receptor beta chains below, sequenced in a study of blood T cell repertoires in COVID-19. Data came from immunoSEQ multiplex PCR; TCRdb stores just in-frame clones and leaves some out. This sample has more than 300,000 clones, with around 87% found just once. The specimen sequenced was peripheral blood. The receptors come from a woman aged 25 to 45 with COVID-19, enrolled during active disease.

The chain carries TRBV24-1 and TRBJ2-1, with D possibly TRBD2 on 6 matching bases. The V end was cut by 9 bases, the J end by 1 base, with 15 bases between. Germline V CDR1 and CDR2: KGHDR, SFDVKD. This CDR3 contains 15 residues. The CDR3 coding sequence is TGTGCCACCGGGAGGCGGGAAAGGTCCTACAATGAGCAGTTCTTC. It encodes CATGRRERSYNEQFF.

The chain uses TRBV5-1 and TRBJ2-7, with TRBD1 identical over 7 bases. The length of the CDR3 is 15 residues. Trimming took 3 bases from V and 3 from J; bases not matched to a gene: 9. CDR1 is SGHRS and CDR2 is YFSETQ in the germline V gene. CDR3 nucleotides: TGCGCCAGCAGCTCAAGACAGGGTACCCTCTACGAGCAGTACTTC. It codes for CASSSRQGTLYEQYF.

The chain recombines TRBV29-1 with TRBJ2-7; D may be TRBD1 (6 bases). Trimming cost V 7 bases and J 4 bases, with 23 bases left between them. The CDR3 sequence is 15 residues long. Looked up from germline, CDR1 is SQVTM and CDR2 is ANQGSEA. Here the CDR3 reads CSASTGTSALYEQYF. CDR3 coding DNA: TGCAGCGCCTCAACCGGGACAAGCGCTTTATACGAGCAGTACTTC.

The rearrangement links TRBV4-1 to TRBJ2-1; 11 positions agree with TRBD1. CDR3 size: 16 residues. The junction had 7 bases not matched to a gene; V was cut back by 5 bases and J by 4 bases. Germline CDR1 reads MGHRA; CDR2 reads YSYEKL. The chain's CDR3 is CASSEPGQGVYNEQFF. DNA for the CDR3: TGCGCCAGCAGCGAGCCGGGACAGGGGGTTTACAATGAGCAGTTCTTC.

With respect to this clone: Other DNA sequences of this sample code for an identical CDR3. V usage is TRBV4-3 and J usage is TRBJ2-7; 7 bases agree with TRBD2. The V and J ends lost 1 base and 0 bases, in that order; junction bases with no gene match: 0. Germline V gives CDR1 LGHNA, CDR2 YSLEER. The CDR3 is 14 residues long. The CDR3 is CASSQGTSSYEQYF. Written as DNA, the CDR3 is TGCGCCAGCAGCCAAGGGACTAGCTCCTACGAGCAGTACTTC.

This chain links TRBV18 with TRBJ2-4; D unresolved. The CDR3 loop spans 14 amino acids. Germline CDR1 is KGHSH and CDR2 is LQKENI. V lost 3 bases to trimming and J lost 2 bases, with 8 bases between them. The chain's CDR3 is CASSPSGTKNIQYF. DNA of the CDR3: TGTGCCAGCTCACCGTCAGGAACCAAAAACATTCAGTACTTC.

The chain links TRBV6-2 or TRBV6-3 to TRBJ2-1; 8 bases map to TRBD2. CDR3 size: 13 residues. After removal of 6 bases from V and 9 bases from J, the junction contained 7 bases not matched to a gene. Germline V gene lookup returns CDR1 MNHEY and CDR2 SVGEGT. The CDR3 sequence is CASSPGLASEQFF. The CDR3 coding sequence is TGTGCCAGCAGCCCTGGACTAGCCAGTGAGCAGTTCTTC.

The gene calls are TRBV25-1 and TRBJ1-2, with TRBD1 as a possible D gene (6 bases). V was clipped by 5 bases and J by 4 bases, with 11 bases between them. This CDR3 region has 13 residues. Germline lookup yields CDR1 MGHDK and CDR2 SYGVNS. CDR3 region: CASSRGGSYGYTF. CDR3 bases: TGTGCCAGCAGTAGGGGGGGCAGCTATGGCTACACCTTC.

The chain employs TRBV2 and TRBJ2-4; 7 nucleotides align to TRBD2. The CDR3 covers 14 residues. In germline, CDR1 is SNHLY, CDR2 FYNNEI. J was trimmed by 3 bases and V by 4 bases; bases with no gene match: 3. CDR3 nucleotide sequence: TGTGCCAGCAGTGGACGGGACTACAAAAACATTCAGTACTTC. Protein product: CASSGRDYKNIQYF. Combining the CDR3 with reference TRBV2 and TRBJ2-4 gives the whole variable domain EPEVTQTPSHQVTQMGQEVILRCVPISNHLYFYWYRQILGQKVEFLVSFYNNEISEKSEIFDDQFSVERPDGSNFTLKIRSTKLEDSAMYFCASSGRDYKNIQYFGAGTRLSVL.

The rearrangement joins TRBV10-2 to TRBJ2-1, with TRBD2 identical over 11 bases. The CDR3 spans 17 residues. CDR1 WSHSY and CDR2 SAAADI come from the germline V gene. Germline trimming cut 2 bases from V and 5 bases from J; bases unmatched to any gene: 8. In DNA, the CDR3 is TGCGCCAGCAGTGAGGTAATAGCGGGAGGGGGCGACAATGAGCAGTTCTTC. It specifies CASSEVIAGGGDNEQFF.

The rearrangement uses TRBV28 and TRBJ2-5; 14 bases match TRBD2. The CDR3 consists of 16 residues. Germline CDR1 and CDR2: MDHEN and SYDVKM. Germline trimming cut 4 bases from V and 5 bases from J; bases unmatched to any gene: 6. The CDR3 reads CASSSPGLAGVETQYF. As DNA, the CDR3 is TGTGCCAGCAGTTCTCCGGGACTAGCGGGAGTCGAGACCCAGTACTTC.

V usage is TRBV5-1 and J usage is TRBJ2-2, with a tentative D call TRBD2 (6 bases). The CDR3 length is 15 residues. CDR1 and CDR2 (germline): SGHRS, YFSETQ. With 4 bases removed from V and 3 bases from J, the gap between germline ends came to 13 bases. The CDR3 loop is CASSPWGDHTGELFF. In nucleotides, the CDR3 is TGCGCCAGCAGCCCGTGGGGGGACCACACCGGGGAGCTGTTTTTT.

CDR3 amino acids: CASSLAPAAGLTGELFF. In DNA form, the CDR3 reads TGTGCCAGCAGCTTGGCCCCGGCAGCGGGACTCACCGGGGAGCTGTTTTTT. V gene TRBV5-8 combines with J gene TRBJ2-2; 7 bases are a match to TRBD2. The CDR3 is 17 amino acids. Trimming removed 0 bases from V and 4 bases from J; junction bases left unmatched: 9. From germline, CDR1 is SGHTS and CDR2 YDEGEE.

The chain couples TRBV5-1 to TRBJ2-3; 9 bases agree with TRBD1. The CDR3 loop spans 16 amino acids. The trim removed 0 bases at V and 5 bases at J, leaving 7 bases unmatched. Germline loops: CDR1 SGHRS, CDR2 YFSETQ. CDR3 nucleotides: TGCGCCAGCAGCTTGGCCCTGAGACAGGGGGTAGATACGCAGTATTTT. It is translated as CASSLALRQGVDTQYF.

The chain uses TRBV25-1 and TRBJ1-6; the D gene is possibly TRBD1 (5 bases). The germline V and J ends were trimmed by 4 bases and 9 bases, with 16 bases remaining between them. This CDR3 is 15 amino acids long. CDR1 is MGHDK, CDR2 SYGVNS, per germline. The chain's CDR3 is CASSGSEGRGSPLHF. The CDR3 nucleotides read TGTGCCAGCAGTGGATCGGAGGGGCGCGGTTCACCCCTCCACTTT.

The chain links TRBV9 to TRBJ2-1, with 7 bases identical to TRBD2. The V gene's germline CDR1 is SGDLS and CDR2 YYNGEE. Germline trimming cut 0 bases from V and 1 base from J; bases unmatched to any gene: 4. CDR3 length: 16 amino acids. The CDR3 is CASSVVSAGSYNEQFF. Written as DNA, the CDR3 is TGTGCCAGCAGCGTAGTCTCAGCGGGGTCCTACAATGAGCAGTTCTTC.

Of note for this clone: This CDR3 is also generated by other DNA sequences in the sample. This chain uses TRBV19 with TRBJ2-7; 7 nucleotides align to TRBD1. Trimming cost V 2 bases and J 1 base; bases outside gene matches: 5. Germline V gene data show CDR1 as LNHDA and CDR2 as SQIVND (reference sequence). CDR3 length: 15 residues. Written as DNA, the CDR3 is TGTGCCAGTAGTATAAGGGCAGGGGGATCCTACGAGCAGTACTTC. It is translated as CASSIRAGGSYEQYF.

This clone appeared once. The V call is TRBV19, the J call TRBJ1-2, with a weak D call TRBD1 (6 bases). V lost 6 bases, J lost 4 bases, and 15 bases lay in between. The CDR3 spans 14 residues. The germline CDR1 and CDR2 sequences are LNHDA and SQIVND (reference sequence). CDR3: CASSPGVGSYGYTF. CDR3 DNA: TGTGCCAGTAGCCCAGGGGTCGGAAGCTATGGCTACACCTTC.

This sequence joins TRBV2 and TRBJ2-3; 8 bases line up with TRBD2. Germline loops: CDR1 SNHLY, CDR2 FYNNEI. CDR3 length: 15 residues. With 7 bases clipped from V and 1 base from J, the junction kept 7 bases outside the gene matches. The DNA for the CDR3 is TGTGCCAGCACTTTCGCGGGAGGAGGCACAGATACGCAGTATTTT. It specifies CASTFAGGGTDTQYF.